This passage covers 8 T cell receptor beta chains from one sample sequenced in a study of blood T cell repertoires in COVID-19. The data were produced by immunoSEQ multiplex PCR, yet TCRdb's version contains in-frame clones alone and is incomplete. The sample includes a few hundred thousand clones, around 80% of them seen just once. Sequenced input: peripheral blood. The receptors shown here come from a man in his fifties with active or convalescent COVID-19.

The chain has TRBV5-6 and TRBJ2-3; 10 nucleotides agree with TRBD1. The CDR3 loop spans 15 amino acids. The germline CDR1 and CDR2 sequences are SGHDT and YYEEEE. V lost 3 bases to trimming and J lost 3 bases; unmatched junction nucleotides: 4. In DNA form, the CDR3 reads TGTGCCAGCAGCTGGGGGACAGGGGATACAGATACGCAGTATTTT. Its translation is CASSWGTGDTDTQYF.

At least ten counts were recorded for this clone. This CDR3 is CASSQGPLESGQKRGGYTF. CDR3 nucleotide sequence: TGCGCCAGCAGCCAAGGGCCATTAGAGTCGGGACAGAAAAGGGGTGGCTACACCTTC. The J gene is TRBJ1-2, the V gene TRBV4-1; TRBD1 agrees at 7 bases. Germline-derived CDR1 and CDR2 are MGHRA and YSYEKL. The V segment lost 1 base and the J segment 7 bases; nucleotides outside the gene matches: 21. CDR3 length: 19 residues.

The chain links TRBV11-2 to TRBJ1-4, with TRBD1 matching 8 bases. The V and J ends lost 5 bases and 7 bases, in that order; junction bases with no gene match: 9. The germline V gene has CDR1 SGHAT and CDR2 FQNNGV. The CDR3 is 15 amino acids. The DNA for the CDR3 is TGTGCCAGCAGCGCGAACCAGGGGGCTGGTGAAAAACTGTTTTTT. It encodes CASSANQGAGEKLFF.

The gene calls are TRBV4-3 and TRBJ1-2; D not resolved. Trimming pared 3 bases from V and 6 bases from J, leaving 14 bases between. Per germline, CDR1 LGHNA and CDR2 YSLEER. This CDR3 contains 14 residues. The CDR3 spells CASSQGPVVDGYTF. In DNA, the CDR3 is TGCGCCAGCAGCCAGGGCCCAGTTGTTGATGGCTACACCTTC.

This clone was detected only once. CDR3 DNA: TGTGCCAGCAGCAAAGCGGGAGGACAGGGGAACACTGAAGCTTTCTTT. Protein: CASSKAGGQGNTEAFF. The chain has TRBV21-1 and TRBJ1-1; TRBD1, the table's D call, lacks a check against the DNA. TRBV21-1 has pseudogene status. CDR3 length: 16 amino acids.

The V call is TRBV7-6, the J call TRBJ2-3; 7 nucleotides match TRBD2. J lost 2 bases, V lost 2 bases, and 4 bases had no gene match. CDR1 is SGHVS, CDR2 FNYEAQ, per germline. CDR3 length equals 15 residues. CDR3 bases: TGTGCCAGCAGCTTATCGGCGGGAGTCACAGATACGCAGTATTTT. This codes for CASSLSAGVTDTQYF.

The V call is TRBV6-5, the J call TRBJ1-2; the D is unclear. Trimming removed 0 bases at V and 5 bases at J, with 7 bases between. The CDR3 runs 13 residues. Germline V gene data show CDR1 as MNHEY and CDR2 as SVGAGI. In DNA, the CDR3 is TGTGCCAGCAGTTACTCCCGCTATTATGGCTACACCTTC. Protein: CASSYSRYYGYTF.

The CDR3 nucleotides are TGTGCCAGCCCTACGTCCGACAGTACCTATAGCAATCAGCCCCAGCATTTT. This codes for CASPTSDSTYSNQPQHF. This chain connects TRBV27 to TRBJ1-5, with D possibly TRBD1 on 5 matching bases. CDR3 length: 17 amino acids. From germline, CDR1 is MNHEY and CDR2 SMNVEV (reference sequence). V was clipped by 8 bases and J by 0 bases, with 20 bases between them.